Listed below are T cell receptor beta chains from one sample, sequenced in a study of blood T cell repertoires in COVID-19. Repertoires were generated with immunoSEQ multiplex PCR, while TCRdb's copy carries only in-frame clones and drops some. The sample shows about 200,000 clones, around 86% of them seen only once. Sequenced: peripheral blood. Receptor source: a man younger than 45 who had recovered from COVID-19. Both conserved end residues are part of each CDR3. D genes are given only for firm matches. The size of a clone is reported for some rows only, either as once, few or many, or as a class for expanded clones.

>-|TRBD1|TRBV15|TRBJ2-1
CATPMGQGDNEQFF
TGTGCCACCCCGATGGGACAGGGTGACAATGAGCAGTTCTTC
>-|TRBD1|TRBV19|TRBJ1-1
CASSQLGQMNTEAFF
TGTGCCAGTAGTCAGTTGGGACAGATGAACACTGAAGCTTTCTTT
>-|-|TRBV15|TRBJ1-5
CATSRENRGRQPQHF
TGTGCCACCAGCAGAGAAAACCGGGGAAGACAGCCCCAGCATTTT
>once|TRBD1|TRBV18|TRBJ1-4
CASSHDRGSNEKLFF
TGTGCCAGCTCACATGACAGGGGAAGTAATGAAAAACTGTTTTTT
>-|-|TRBV6-5|TRBJ1-5
CASATFSNQPQHF
TGTGCCAGCGCTACCTTTAGCAATCAGCCCCAGCATTTT
>few|TRBD1|TRBV29-1|TRBJ1-3
CSAGQGLEGNTIYF
TGCAGCGCTGGACAGGGCCTTGAGGGAAACACCATATATTTT
>once|TRBD1|TRBV27|TRBJ1-5
CASSLWAGGSNQPQHF
TGTGCCAGCAGTTTATGGGCAGGGGGAAGCAATCAGCCCCAGCATTTT
>-|-|TRBV5-1|TRBJ1-1
CASSEAERSEAFF
TGCGCCAGCAGCGAAGCGGAACGGTCTGAAGCTTTCTTT
>-|-|TRBV7-2|TRBJ2-7
CASSLIPGHYEQYF
TGTGCCAGCAGCTTAATTCCAGGGCACTACGAGCAGTACTTC
>once|-|TRBV11-2|TRBJ1-2
CASSLKSHQGYTF
TGTGCCAGCAGCTTAAAATCTCATCAGGGCTACACCTTC
>-|TRBD1|TRBV5-1|TRBJ2-7
CASSLERTGTSYEQYF
TGCGCCAGCAGCTTGGAGCGGACAGGGACGTCCTACGAGCAGTACTTC
>-|-|TRBV11-2|TRBJ2-7
CASSLIETESYF
TGTGCCAGCAGCTTAATTGAGACGGAGTCCTACTTC
>-|-|TRBV6-5|TRBJ1-1
CASGRDREAFF
TGTGCCAGCGGTAGAGACAGGGAAGCTTTCTTT
>few|-|TRBV7-9|TRBJ1-6
CASLRGGDINNSPLHF
TGTGCCAGCCTCCGAGGGGGGGACATCAATAATTCACCCCTCCACTTT
>once|TRBD2|TRBV18|TRBJ2-1
CASSLQAPIGTSGAPEQFF
TGTGCCAGCTCCTTGCAGGCTCCGATCGGGACTAGCGGGGCCCCCGAGCAGTTCTTC
>-|-|TRBV4-2|TRBJ1-2
CASSQDWPGSDYGYTF
TGTGCCAGCAGCCAAGATTGGCCGGGGTCAGACTATGGCTACACCTTC
>-|TRBD1|TRBV18|TRBJ1-2
CASSPAPYPGTGVDYGYTF
TGTGCCAGCTCACCGGCCCCTTATCCCGGGACAGGGGTGGACTATGGCTACACCTTC
>-|-|TRBV5-4|TRBJ2-5
CASRGVYQETQYF
TGTGCCAGCAGAGGGGTGTACCAAGAGACCCAGTACTTC
>once|-|TRBV24-1|TRBJ2-5
CATSSTGGGRGQRETQYF
TGTGCCACCAGCTCCACAGGAGGGGGCCGGGGCCAGCGAGAGACCCAGTACTTC
>-|-|TRBV2|TRBJ2-5
CASSASRGAETQYF
TGTGCCAGCAGTGCATCCCGGGGGGCCGAGACCCAGTACTTC
>-|TRBD1|TRBV5-6|TRBJ2-5
CASSLADRGIQETQYF
TGTGCCAGCAGCTTGGCAGACAGGGGAATCCAAGAGACCCAGTACTTC
>-|-|TRBV13|TRBJ1-6
CASSGGTRGAYNSPLHF
TGTGCCAGCAGCGGGGGCACTAGGGGCGCCTATAATTCACCCCTCCACTTT
>-|-|TRBV6-4|TRBJ2-1
CASSPRGASYNEQFF
TGTGCCAGCAGTCCTCGGGGGGCCTCCTACAATGAGCAGTTCTTC
>once|TRBD2|TRBV3-1/TRBV3-2|TRBJ2-3
CASSPLRFTSGRTDTQYF
TGTGCCAGCAGCCCATTGAGATTTACTAGCGGCCGCACAGATACGCAGTATTTT
>once|TRBD1|TRBV5-6|TRBJ1-6
CASSAWDSNSPLHF
TGTGCCAGCAGCGCGTGGGACAGTAATTCACCCCTCCACTTT
>few|TRBD2|TRBV5-6|TRBJ2-5
CASSLGLAGGTQYF
TGTGCCAGCAGCTTGGGACTAGCGGGGGGGACCCAGTACTTC
>-|TRBD2|TRBV5-4|TRBJ2-7
CASSLAGAGGTYEQYF
TGTGCCAGCAGCTTGGCGGGAGCGGGGGGGACCTACGAGCAGTACTTC
>-|-|TRBV11-2|TRBJ2-3
CASSLGGLTSTDTQYF
TGTGCCAGCAGCTTGGGGGGGCTAACTAGCACAGATACGCAGTATTTT
>-|TRBD1|TRBV18|TRBJ1-1
CASSLRTPGQSNTEAFF
TGTGCCAGCTCACTACGAACCCCGGGACAGTCGAACACTGAAGCTTTCTTT
>-|-|TRBV6-6|TRBJ1-1
CASSLSSYTEAFF
TGTGCCAGCAGTTTGTCCAGTTACACTGAAGCTTTCTTT
>-|-|TRBV5-4|TRBJ2-3
CASSLRSGLLTDTQYF
TGTGCCAGCAGCTTGAGAAGCGGTCTGCTCACAGATACGCAGTATTTT
>-|-|TRBV4-1|TRBJ2-7
CASSLSRGAYEQYF
TGCGCCAGCAGCCTATCCAGGGGGGCCTACGAGCAGTACTTC
>-|-|TRBV13|TRBJ2-7
CASSRLDSPSYEQYF
TGTGCCAGCAGCCGACTCGACAGTCCATCATACGAGCAGTACTTC
>few|TRBD2|TRBV27|TRBJ2-3
CASSASPGLVGDTQYF
TGTGCCAGCAGCGCTTCTCCGGGACTAGTAGGGGATACGCAGTATTTT
>once|-|TRBV5-1|TRBJ1-1
CASSTTGSTEAFF
TGCGCCAGCAGTACAACAGGGAGCACTGAAGCTTTCTTT
>-|-|TRBV19|TRBJ1-1
CASSILDGTGILNTEAFF
TGTGCCAGTAGTATTTTAGACGGCACAGGGATATTGAACACTGAAGCTTTCTTT
>few|TRBD1|TRBV29-1|TRBJ1-3
CSADRGDTIYF
TGCAGCGCCGACAGGGGGGACACCATATATTTT
>-|TRBD2|TRBV7-9|TRBJ2-7
CASSLAGGSGYEQYF
TGTGCCAGCAGCCTAGCGGGGGGGTCTGGTTACGAGCAGTACTTC
>-|-|TRBV6-2/TRBV6-3|TRBJ2-2
CASSYVRKGIKENTGELFF
TGTGCCAGCAGTTACGTGCGTAAGGGGATAAAGGAGAACACCGGGGAGCTGTTTTTT
>-|-|TRBV11-2|TRBJ2-2
CASSLETSGTGELFF
TGTGCCAGCAGCTTAGAGACTTCGGGAACCGGGGAGCTGTTTTTT
>few|TRBD1|TRBV27|TRBJ1-2
CASSAYGQGNGYTF
TGTGCCAGCAGTGCATACGGACAGGGGAATGGCTACACCTTC
>-|-|TRBV5-5|TRBJ1-2
CASSSTGYGYTF
TGTGCCAGCAGCTCGACAGGCTATGGCTACACCTTC
>-|-|TRBV12-3/TRBV12-4|TRBJ2-1
CASSLNILEQFF
TGTGCCAGCAGTTTAAATATCCTAGAGCAGTTCTTC
>-|TRBD1|TRBV5-1|TRBJ1-6
CASSRDSPEGSPLHF
TGCGCCAGCAGCCGGGACAGCCCGGAGGGTTCACCCCTCCACTTT
>-|TRBD2|TRBV3-1/TRBV3-2|TRBJ2-1
CASSPRGAGANNEQFF
TGTGCCAGCAGCCCCCGGGGAGCGGGGGCCAACAATGAGCAGTTCTTC
>few|-|TRBV4-3|TRBJ2-7
CASSQDWLTTYEQYF
TGCGCCAGCAGCCAAGACTGGCTGACTACCTACGAGCAGTACTTC
>-|-|TRBV27|TRBJ1-1
CASSLQGTPHEAFF
TGTGCCAGCAGTTTACAGGGAACCCCGCATGAAGCTTTCTTT
>medium-sized|-|TRBV6-5|TRBJ1-3
CASSFAEDSGNTIYF
TGTGCCAGCAGTTTTGCGGAAGACTCTGGAAACACCATATATTTT
>-|-|TRBV6-1|TRBJ1-2
CASSDPGGPNYGYTF
TGTGCCAGCAGTGATCCGGGAGGGCCCAACTATGGCTACACCTTC
>-|-|TRBV4-3|TRBJ2-5
CASSQDFRETQYF
TGCGCCAGCAGCCAAGATTTTCGAGAGACCCAGTACTTC
>-|-|TRBV15|TRBJ1-1
CATSRVFHGLPMNTEAFF
TGTGCCACCAGCAGAGTTTTCCATGGACTGCCGATGAACACTGAAGCTTTCTTT
>-|-|TRBV6-5|TRBJ1-2
CASSYLQGSVGYTF
TGTGCCAGCAGTTACCTGCAGGGGAGCGTTGGCTACACCTTC
>-|TRBD1|TRBV6-5|TRBJ1-5
CATLRGQGVQPQHF
TGTGCCACCCTGCGAGGACAGGGAGTTCAGCCCCAGCATTTT
>-|TRBD1|TRBV2|TRBJ1-1
CASSVDRDTEAFF
TGTGCCAGCAGCGTCGACAGGGACACTGAAGCTTTCTTT
>-|-|TRBV15|TRBJ2-1
CATSRDNREYNEQFF
TGTGCCACCAGCAGAGATAACAGGGAATACAATGAGCAGTTCTTC
>-|-|TRBV10-3|TRBJ2-7
CAISTDSSNSYEQYF
TGTGCCATCAGTACGGACAGCTCCAACTCCTACGAGCAGTACTTC
>-|-|TRBV5-1|TRBJ2-7
CASSLGDSPYEQYF
TGCGCCAGCAGCTTGGGCGACAGCCCCTACGAGCAGTACTTC